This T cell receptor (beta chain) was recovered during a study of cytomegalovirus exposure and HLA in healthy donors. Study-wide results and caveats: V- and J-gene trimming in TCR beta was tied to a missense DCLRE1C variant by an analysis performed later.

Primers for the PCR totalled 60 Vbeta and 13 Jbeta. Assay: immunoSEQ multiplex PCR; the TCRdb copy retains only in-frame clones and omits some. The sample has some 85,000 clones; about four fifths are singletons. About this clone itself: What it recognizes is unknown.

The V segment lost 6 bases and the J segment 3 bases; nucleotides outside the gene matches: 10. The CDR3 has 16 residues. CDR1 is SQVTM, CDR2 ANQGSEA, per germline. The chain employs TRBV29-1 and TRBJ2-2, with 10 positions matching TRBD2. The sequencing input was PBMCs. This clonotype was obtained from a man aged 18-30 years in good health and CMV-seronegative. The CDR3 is CSVKSPAGGDTGELFF. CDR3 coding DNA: TGCAGCGTCAAGAGTCCAGCGGGAGGGGACACCGGGGAGCTGTTTTTT.